A single T cell receptor (beta chain) is shown here with its context. The entry originates in a study of T cells expressing NK-cell markers. With the 5' RACE reads reprocessed, TCRdb shows one record per CDR3 protein and no DNA. Its listing shows just under 150,000 distinct CDR3 sequences. The CDR3 loop spans 16 amino acids. Per the germline V gene, CDR1 is KGHDR and CDR2 is SFDVKD. The source material was blood T cells: a sorted CD56 or NKG2C T cell subset, CD4+ or CD8+ T cells, or bulk PBMC T cells (not recorded which). The V call is TRBV24-1, the J call TRBJ2-3; TCRdb calls TRBD1, which cannot be checked without DNA. The sequence came from a young man in good health. The CDR3 loop is CATSDNTGLVTDTQYF.